What follows describes a single TCR beta chain. The CDR3 is 14 amino acids. From germline, CDR1 is MGHRA and CDR2 YSYEKL. The germline V and J ends were trimmed by 1 base and 0 bases, with 4 bases remaining between them. These data belong to a study of early T cells in non-severe SARS-CoV-2 infection. About the research overall: Sequenced material consisted of bulk RNA (from unsorted whole blood), and chains were unpaired.

TCRdb reprocessed the 5' RACE reads with MiXCR, giving one entry per CDR3 protein. Here the sample spans tens of thousands of distinct CDR3 sequences, approximately 15% being singletons. The specimen was whole blood. The J gene is TRBJ2-1, the V gene TRBV4-1; D is unresolved. The sequence was obtained from an adult who was a healthcare worker with PCR-confirmed SARS-CoV-2 infection or an uninfected control (not recorded which). The CDR3 here is CASSQVASYNEQFF. CDR3 sequence (DNA): TGCGCCAGCAGCCAAGTCGCCTCCTACAATGAGCAGTTCTTC.